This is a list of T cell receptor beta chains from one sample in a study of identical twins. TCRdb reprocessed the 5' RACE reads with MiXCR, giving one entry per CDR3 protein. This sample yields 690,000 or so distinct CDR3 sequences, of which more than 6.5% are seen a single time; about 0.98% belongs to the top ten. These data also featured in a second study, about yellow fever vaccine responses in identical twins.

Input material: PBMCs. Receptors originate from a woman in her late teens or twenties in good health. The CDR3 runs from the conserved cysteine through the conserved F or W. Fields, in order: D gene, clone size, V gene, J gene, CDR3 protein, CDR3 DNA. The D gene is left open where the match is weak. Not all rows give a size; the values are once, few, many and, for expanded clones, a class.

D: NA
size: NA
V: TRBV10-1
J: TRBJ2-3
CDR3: CASSVRDPLRDTQYF
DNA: TGCGCCAGCAGTGTCAGGGACCCCTTACGAGATACGCAGTATTTT

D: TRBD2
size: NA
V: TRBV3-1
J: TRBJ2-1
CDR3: CASSRGTSGRSYNEQFF
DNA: TGTGCCAGCAGCCGCGGGACTAGCGGGAGGTCCTACAATGAGCAGTTCTTC

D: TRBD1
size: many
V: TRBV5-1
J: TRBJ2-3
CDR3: CASSLGGDRAPGRTDTQYF
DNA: TGCGCCAGCAGCTTGGGGGGTGACAGGGCCCCCGGAAGAACAGATACGCAGTATTTT

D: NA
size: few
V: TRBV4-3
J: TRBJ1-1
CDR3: CASSQDRRDTEAFF
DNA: TGCGCCAGCAGCCAAGATCGCAGAGACACTGAAGCTTTCTTT

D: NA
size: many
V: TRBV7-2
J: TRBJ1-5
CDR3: CASSLDAGGNQPQHF
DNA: TGTGCCAGCAGCTTAGATGCAGGGGGCAATCAGCCCCAGCATTTT

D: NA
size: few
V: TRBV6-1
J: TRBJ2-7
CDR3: CASSEAPYEQYF
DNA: TGTGCCAGCAGTGAAGCGCCATACGAGCAGTACTTC

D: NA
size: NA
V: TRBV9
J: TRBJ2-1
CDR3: CASSVAISSHNEQFF
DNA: TGTGCCAGCAGCGTAGCTATTAGCTCGCACAATGAGCAGTTCTTC

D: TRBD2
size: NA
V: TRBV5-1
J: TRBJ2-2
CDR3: CASSWRLAGGPGGELFF
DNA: TGCGCCAGCAGCTGGAGACTAGCGGGAGGCCCTGGCGGGGAGCTGTTTTTT

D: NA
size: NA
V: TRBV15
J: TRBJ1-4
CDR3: CATSRDTGSSNEKLFF
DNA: TGTGCCACCAGCAGGGATACAGGGTCAAGTAATGAAAAACTGTTTTTT

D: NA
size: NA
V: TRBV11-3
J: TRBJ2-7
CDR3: CASSLDPINEQYF
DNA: TGTGCCAGCAGCTTGGATCCGATAAACGAGCAGTACTTC

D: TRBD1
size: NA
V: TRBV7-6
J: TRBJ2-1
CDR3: CASSLVTGTGGVGEQFF
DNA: TGTGCCAGCAGCTTAGTCACCGGGACAGGGGGTGTCGGTGAGCAGTTCTTC

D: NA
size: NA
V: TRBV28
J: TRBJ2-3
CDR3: CASSFQVPSSTDTQYF
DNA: TGTGCCAGCAGTTTTCAGGTTCCCTCTAGCACAGATACGCAGTATTTT

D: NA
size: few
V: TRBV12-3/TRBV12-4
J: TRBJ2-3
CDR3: CASSFSGSGDTQYF
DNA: TGTGCCAGCAGTTTCTCCGGGAGCGGGGATACGCAGTATTTT

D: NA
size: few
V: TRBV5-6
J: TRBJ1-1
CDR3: CASNLGPANTEAFF
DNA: TGTGCCAGCAATCTAGGACCGGCGAACACTGAAGCTTTCTTT

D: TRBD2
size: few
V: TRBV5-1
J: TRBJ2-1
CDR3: CASSLEASGRISEQFF
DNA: TGCGCCAGCAGCTTGGAGGCTAGCGGGAGGATCAGTGAGCAGTTCTTC

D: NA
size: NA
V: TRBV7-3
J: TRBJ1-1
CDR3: CASSAPGRRGTEAFF
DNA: TGTGCCAGCAGCGCCCCGGGACGACGGGGCACTGAAGCTTTCTTT

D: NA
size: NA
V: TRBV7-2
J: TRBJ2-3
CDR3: CASSSSSGGDTQYF
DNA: TGTGCCAGCAGCTCGTCCTCCGGGGGTGATACGCAGTATTTT

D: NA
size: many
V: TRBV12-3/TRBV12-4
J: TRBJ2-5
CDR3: CASSGLGGGETQYF
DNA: TGTGCCAGCAGTGGCCTTGGGGGTGGAGAGACCCAGTACTTC

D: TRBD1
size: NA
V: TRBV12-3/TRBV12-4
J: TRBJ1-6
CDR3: CASSRRSGQGYSPLHF
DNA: TGTGCCAGCTCTCGAAGGTCGGGACAGGGGTATTCACCCCTCCACTTT

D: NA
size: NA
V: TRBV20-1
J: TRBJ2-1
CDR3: CSARDTRGTRLFF
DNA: TGCAGTGCTAGAGACACCAGGGGGACTAGATTGTTCTTC

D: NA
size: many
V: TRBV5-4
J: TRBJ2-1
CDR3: CASSLEVAEEQFF
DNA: TGTGCCAGCAGCTTGGAGGTAGCGGAGGAGCAGTTCTTC

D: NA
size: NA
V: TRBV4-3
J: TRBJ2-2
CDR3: CASSQDRTPSGELFF
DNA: TGCGCCAGCAGCCAAGATCGGACTCCGTCCGGGGAGCTGTTTTTT

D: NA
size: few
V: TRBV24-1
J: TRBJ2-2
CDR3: CATSEPGQGSPGELFF
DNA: TGTGCCACCAGTGAGCCGGGACAAGGAAGCCCCGGGGAGCTGTTTTTT

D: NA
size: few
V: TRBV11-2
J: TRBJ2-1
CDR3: CASSLEFQFTYYNEQFF
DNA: TGTGCCAGCAGCTTAGAATTTCAGTTTACCTATTACAATGAGCAGTTCTTC

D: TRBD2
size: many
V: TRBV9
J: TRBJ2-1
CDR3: CASSTPGLGNNEQFF
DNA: TGTGCCAGCAGTACCCCGGGACTAGGGAACAATGAGCAGTTCTTC

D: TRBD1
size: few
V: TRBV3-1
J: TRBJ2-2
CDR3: CASSLDRGQGFSNTGELFF
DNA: TGTGCCAGCAGCCTAGATAGGGGACAGGGATTCTCTAACACCGGGGAGCTGTTTTTT

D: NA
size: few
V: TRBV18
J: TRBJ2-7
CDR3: CASSPPSLGFYEQYF
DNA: TGTGCCAGCTCACCACCGAGTCTGGGATTCTACGAGCAGTACTTC

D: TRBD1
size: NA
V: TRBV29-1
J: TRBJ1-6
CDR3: CSVQDRGHPPSTNSPLHF
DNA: TGCAGCGTACAAGACAGGGGTCACCCGCCGTCGACGAATTCACCCCTCCACTTT

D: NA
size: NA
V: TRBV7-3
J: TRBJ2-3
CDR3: CASSLQETHTDTQYF
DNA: TGTGCCAGCAGCTTACAGGAGACACACACAGATACGCAGTATTTT

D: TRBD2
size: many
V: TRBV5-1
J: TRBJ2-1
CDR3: CASTSGGPAYNEQFF
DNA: TGCGCCAGCACCTCGGGAGGCCCAGCCTACAATGAGCAGTTCTTC

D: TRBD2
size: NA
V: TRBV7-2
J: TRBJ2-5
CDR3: CASRAWGLAGSETQYF
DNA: TGTGCCAGCAGGGCATGGGGACTAGCGGGATCGGAGACCCAGTACTTC

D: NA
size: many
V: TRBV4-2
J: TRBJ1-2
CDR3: CASSQDRGRQTSGYTF
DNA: TGTGCCAGCAGCCAAGACAGGGGCAGGCAAACTTCTGGCTACACCTTC

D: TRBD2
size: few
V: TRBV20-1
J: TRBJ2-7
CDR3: CSARDRAGTSYYEQYF
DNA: TGCAGTGCTAGAGATCGGGCCGGGACTAGCTATTACGAGCAGTACTTC

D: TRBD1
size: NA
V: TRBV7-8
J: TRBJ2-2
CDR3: CASSLKTGYTGELFF
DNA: TGTGCCAGCAGCCTTAAGACAGGGTACACCGGGGAGCTGTTTTTT

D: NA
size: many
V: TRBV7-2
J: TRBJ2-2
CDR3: CASSFRVADLNGELFF
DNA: TGTGCCAGCAGCTTTAGGGTAGCGGATCTCAACGGGGAGCTGTTTTTT

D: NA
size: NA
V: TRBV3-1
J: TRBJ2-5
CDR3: CASSPRDSGTQYF
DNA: TGTGCCAGCAGCCCCAGGGACTCCGGGACCCAGTACTTC

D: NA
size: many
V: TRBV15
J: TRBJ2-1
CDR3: CATSRDQRGSYNEQFF
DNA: TGTGCCACCAGCAGAGATCAACGGGGCTCCTACAATGAGCAGTTCTTC

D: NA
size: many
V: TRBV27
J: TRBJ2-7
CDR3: CASKIGVNEQYF
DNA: TGTGCCAGCAAAATAGGAGTAAACGAGCAGTACTTC

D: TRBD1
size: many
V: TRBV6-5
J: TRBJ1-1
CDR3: CASSSDRDITEAFF
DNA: TGTGCCAGCAGTTCTGACAGGGATATCACTGAAGCTTTCTTT

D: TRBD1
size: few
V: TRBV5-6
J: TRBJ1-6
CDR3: CASSLASGTGDSPLHF
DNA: TGTGCCAGCAGCTTGGCTTCCGGGACAGGGGACTCACCCCTCCACTTT

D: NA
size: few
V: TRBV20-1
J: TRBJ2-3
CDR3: CSAPPNAGRSTDTQYF
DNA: TGCAGTGCCCCACCCAATGCAGGGCGAAGCACAGATACGCAGTATTTT

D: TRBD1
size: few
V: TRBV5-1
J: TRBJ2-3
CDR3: CASSLLHKDRGRSDTQYF
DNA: TGCGCCAGCAGCTTGCTTCACAAAGACAGGGGGCGCTCAGATACGCAGTATTTT

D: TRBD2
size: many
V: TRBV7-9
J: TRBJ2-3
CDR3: CASSIGSGGMTDTQYF
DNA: TGTGCCAGCAGCATCGGTAGCGGGGGGATGACAGATACGCAGTATTTT

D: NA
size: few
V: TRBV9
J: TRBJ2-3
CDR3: CASSDSGGPSTDTQYF
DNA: TGTGCCAGCAGCGACTCGGGGGGCCCCAGCACAGATACGCAGTATTTT

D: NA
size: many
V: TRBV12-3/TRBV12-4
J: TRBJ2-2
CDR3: CAIKWGRGEAGELFF
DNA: TGTGCCATCAAATGGGGGCGAGGGGAGGCCGGGGAGCTGTTTTTT

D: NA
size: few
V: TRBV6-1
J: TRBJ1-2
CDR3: CASSEAMGTNGYTF
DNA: TGTGCCAGCAGTGAAGCTATGGGGACGAATGGCTACACCTTC

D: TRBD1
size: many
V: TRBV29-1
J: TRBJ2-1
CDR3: CSVEGRQGPYPNEQFF
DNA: TGCAGCGTTGAAGGGCGACAGGGCCCATACCCCAATGAGCAGTTCTTC

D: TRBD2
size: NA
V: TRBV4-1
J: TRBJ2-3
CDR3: CASSQDSAGGRADTQYF
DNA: TGCGCCAGCAGCCAAGATTCAGCAGGCGGGAGGGCAGATACGCAGTATTTT

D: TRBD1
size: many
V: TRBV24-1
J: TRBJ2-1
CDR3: CATSESGQGALVF
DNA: TGTGCCACCAGTGAATCGGGACAGGGGGCTTTGGTCTTC

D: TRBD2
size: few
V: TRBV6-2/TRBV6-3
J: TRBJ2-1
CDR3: CASSYPIPAQFSAGAYNEQFF
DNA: TGTGCCAGCAGTTACCCTATTCCAGCTCAGTTTTCAGCGGGAGCCTACAATGAGCAGTTCTTC

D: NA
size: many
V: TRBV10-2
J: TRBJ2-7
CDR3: CASTPFAGSSYEQYF
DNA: TGCGCCAGCACCCCCTTCGCGGGGAGCTCCTACGAGCAGTACTTC

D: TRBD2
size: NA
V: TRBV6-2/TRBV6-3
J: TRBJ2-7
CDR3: CASSTPGTSGIYEQYF
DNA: TGTGCCAGCAGTACCCCCGGGACTAGCGGAATCTACGAGCAGTACTTC

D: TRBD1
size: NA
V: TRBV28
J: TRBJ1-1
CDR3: CASSLLTGKGNTEAFF
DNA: TGTGCCAGCAGTTTATTGACAGGGAAGGGGAACACTGAAGCTTTCTTT

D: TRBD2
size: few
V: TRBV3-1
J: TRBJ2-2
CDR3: CASSQLIAGGSTGELFF
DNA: TGTGCCAGCAGCCAGTTAATAGCGGGGGGGAGCACCGGGGAGCTGTTTTTT

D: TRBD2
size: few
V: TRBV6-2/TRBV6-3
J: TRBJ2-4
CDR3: CACRPAGGDIQYF
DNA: TGTGCCTGCAGGCCTGCGGGGGGGGACATTCAGTACTTC